A single sample is the source of the 20 T cell receptor beta chains below, sequenced in a study of neoadjuvant anti-PD-1 for oral cavity cancer. Stated time point: after neoadjuvant nivolumab, at surgical resection. Some clones are missing from TCRdb's copy, which holds only in-frame ones; the method was immunoSEQ multiplex PCR. The sample holds tens of thousands of clones, around a quarter seen once. Sample: tumor tissue, taken after nivolumab (anti-PD-1) treatment. The receptors here all came from a person between 35 and 79 years old with oral cavity squamous cell carcinoma.

A few counts support this clone. This chain links TRBV19 with TRBJ2-2, with D tentatively TRBD2 (6 bases). The CDR3 extends over 14 amino acids. Germline V gene sequence: CDR1 LNHDA, CDR2 SQIVND (reference sequence). Trimming left V 3 bases short and J 6 bases short, with 11 bases between. The CDR3: CASSISRRAGELFF. CDR3 nucleotide sequence: TGTGCCAGTAGTATTAGTCGGAGGGCCGGGGAGCTGTTTTTT.

The V call is TRBV27, the J call TRBJ1-4, with D maybe TRBD1 (5 bases). Germline V gene data show CDR1 as MNHEY and CDR2 as SMNVEV (reference sequence). There are 13 residues in the CDR3. Trimming took off 2 bases at V and 8 bases at J, with 9 bases between the two ends. The CDR3 region is CASSLGGHEKLFF. In nucleotides, the CDR3 is TGTGCCAGCAGTTTAGGGGGTCACGAAAAACTGTTTTTT.

The chain recombines TRBV29-1 with TRBJ1-2, with D perhaps matching TRBD1 (5 bases). Germline values: CDR1 SQVTM, CDR2 ANQGSEA. The CDR3 has 12 amino acids. The germline V and J ends were trimmed by 3 bases and 5 bases, with 10 bases remaining between them. The DNA for the CDR3 is TGCAGCGTTGATGCACAGGCGTATGGCTACACCTTC. Translated: CSVDAQAYGYTF. Supplemented by reference TRBV29-1 and TRBJ1-2, the full variable domain reads SAVISQKPSRDICQRGTSLTIQCQVDSQVTMMFWYRQQPGQSLTLIATANQGSEATYESGFVIDKFPISRPNLTFSTLTVSNMSPEDSSIYLCSVDAQAYGYTFGSGTRLTVV.

The chain uses TRBV7-2 and TRBJ2-6; D might be TRBD2 (5 bases). V dropped 4 bases and J dropped 1 base, with 14 bases sitting between them. Germline lookup yields CDR1 SGHTA and CDR2 FQGNSA. This CDR3 is 17 amino acids long. This chain's CDR3 is CASSSRRGLSGANVLTF. In DNA, the CDR3 is TGTGCCAGCAGCTCACGCCGTGGACTTTCTGGGGCCAACGTCCTGACTTTC.

The J gene is TRBJ1-4, the V gene TRBV5-4; D remains unclear. The germline V and J ends were trimmed by 0 bases and 3 bases, with 3 bases remaining between them. Germline lookup yields CDR1 SGHNT and CDR2 YYREEE (reference sequence). This CDR3 contains 13 residues. The CDR3 DNA reads TGTGCCAGCAGCTTGGGTCCTAATGAAAAACTGTTTTTT. Translating it yields CASSLGPNEKLFF.

The chain has TRBV6-1 and TRBJ2-1; no clear D gene. The germline gives CDR1 MNHNS, CDR2 SASEGT. The V gene lost 4 bases and the J gene lost 8 bases, with 18 bases spanning the gap. This CDR3 has 15 residues. CDR3 nucleotides: TGTGCCAGCAGTGCCCGAAGCCCTGACCGCGATGAGCAGTTCTTC. It codes for CASSARSPDRDEQFF.

This clone was detected a few times. The V and J genes are TRBV4-1 and TRBJ1-2; a possible D gene is TRBD1 (5 bases). V was pared by 1 base and J by 1 base, with 7 bases between. The CDR3 has 14 amino acids. Germline V gene data show CDR1 as MGHRA and CDR2 as YSYEKL. The CDR3 nucleotides read TGCGCCAGCAGCCAAGGGACAATTAACTATGGCTACACCTTC. It translates to CASSQGTINYGYTF.

This sequence joins TRBV6-6 and TRBJ2-7, with a weak D call TRBD1 (6 bases). V gave up 3 bases and J gave up 6 bases, with 12 bases separating them. Germline CDR1 MNHNY, CDR2 SVGAGI (reference sequence). This CDR3 spans 13 amino acids. CDR3 sequence (DNA): TGTGCCAGCAGTTATGGTGAAGGGGGCGAGCAGTACTTC. It specifies CASSYGEGGEQYF.

The V call is TRBV5-4, the J call TRBJ1-2; D perhaps matches TRBD1 (6 bases). The V end was cut by 2 bases, the J end by 1 base, with 21 bases between. The V gene's germline CDR1 is SGHNT and CDR2 YYREEE (reference sequence). The CDR3 has 18 residues. The CDR3 sequence is CASSFPPGHSIYNYGYTF. DNA of the CDR3: TGTGCCAGCAGCTTCCCACCGGGACACTCGATCTATAACTATGGCTACACCTTC.

In its sample, this clone was seen a few times. The chain links TRBV10-2 to TRBJ2-5; no clear D. This CDR3 is built from 13 residues. The germline V gene encodes CDR1 WSHSY and CDR2 SAAADI. V was shortened by 2 bases and J by 2 bases, with 6 bases between the two germline ends. The CDR3 nucleotides read TGCGCCAGCAGTGAGCAAACGCAAGAGACCCAGTACTTC. Amino acids: CASSEQTQETQYF.

The genes are TRBV9 and TRBJ1-2; D not certain. CDR3 length equals 13 residues. V lost 0 bases and J lost 3, with 6 bases in between. Germline CDR1 reads SGDLS; CDR2 reads YYNGEE. The CDR3 loop is CASSVDGDYGYTF. As DNA, the CDR3 is TGTGCCAGCAGCGTAGACGGCGACTATGGCTACACCTTC. The whole variable domain, remainder taken from reference TRBV9 and TRBJ1-2, is DSGVTQTPKHLITATGQRVTLRCSPRSGDLSVYWYQQSLDQGLQFLIQYYNGEERAKGNILERFSAQQFPDLHSELNLSSLELGDSALYFCASSVDGDYGYTFGSGTRLTVV.

The chain carries TRBV6-5 and TRBJ2-7, with 8 bases fitting TRBD1. V shed 6 bases and J 2 bases; nucleotides not matched to a gene: 3. Germline-derived CDR1 and CDR2 are MNHEY and SVGAGI. CDR3 size: 13 residues. CDR3 sequence (DNA): TGTGCCAGCAGACTGACAGGGGCCTACGAGCAGTACTTC. Its protein is CASRLTGAYEQYF.

This clone has a count of ten or more. The chain has TRBV7-9 and TRBJ1-2; D is possibly TRBD1 (5 bases). The CDR3 loop spans 15 amino acids. V lost 5 bases to trimming and J lost 6 bases, with 19 bases between them. The germline V gene has CDR1 SEHNR and CDR2 FQNEAQ (reference sequence). The CDR3 loop reads CASSPRRGTRDGYTF. DNA for the CDR3: TGTGCCAGCAGCCCCCGACGGGGGACCCGGGATGGCTACACCTTC.

This clone was detected only a few times. The genes are TRBV19 and TRBJ1-2, with 7 bases aligning to TRBD1. CDR1 and CDR2 from the germline V gene are LNHDA and SQIVND (reference sequence). CDR3 size: 14 residues. Germline trimming cut 6 bases from V and 5 bases from J; bases unmatched to any gene: 9. CDR3 sequence (DNA): TGTGCCAGTAGAGACCGGGACAGAACTTATGGCTACACCTTC. This encodes CASRDRDRTYGYTF.

Sample share makes this clone medium-sized. The rearrangement joins TRBV15 to TRBJ2-7; the match to TRBD1 covers 7 bases. The junction had 3 bases not matched to a gene; V was cut back by 3 bases and J by 1 base. Germline V CDR1 and CDR2: LNHNV, YYDKDF (reference sequence). CDR3 length: 14 residues. As DNA, the CDR3 is TGTGCCACCAGCAGGACAGGGTCGTCCTACGAGCAGTACTTC. This encodes CATSRTGSSYEQYF.

The chain is built from TRBV2 and TRBJ1-2; tentatively, D is TRBD1 (5 bases). Germline assignment: CDR1 SNHLY and CDR2 FYNNEI. CDR3 size: 14 residues. V lost 7 bases to trimming and J lost 8 bases, with 20 bases between them. DNA of the CDR3: TGTGCCAGCACCCTGCAGTCTAATAGGGGAGGCTACACCTTC. This codes for CASTLQSNRGGYTF.

The rearrangement uses TRBV7-3 and TRBJ2-4; 8 bases are shared with TRBD1. From germline, CDR1 is SGHTA and CDR2 FQGTGA. Unmatched junction bases numbered 2, after V lost 5 bases and J lost 8 bases. The CDR3 loop spans 12 amino acids. CDR3 in amino acids: CASSATGDIQYF. CDR3 DNA: TGTGCCAGCAGCGCGACAGGGGACATTCAGTACTTC.

By share of the sample, this clone is medium-sized. The J gene is TRBJ2-5, the V gene TRBV6-1; possible D gene TRBD2, 5 bases. Germline assignment: CDR1 MNHNS and CDR2 SASEGT. V lost 0 bases to trimming and J lost 1 base, with 12 bases between them. This CDR3 has 16 amino acids. For the CDR3, the DNA is TGTGCCAGCAGTGAAGCTGGCAGCGGAATCCAAGAGACCCAGTACTTC. It encodes CASSEAGSGIQETQYF.

This clone is classed as medium-sized. CDR3 nucleotides: TGCGCCAGCAGCCAAGGTCGACCAGGGAGCAATCAGCCCCAGCATTTT. It is translated as CASSQGRPGSNQPQHF. The gene calls are TRBV4-1 and TRBJ1-5, with D possibly being TRBD1 (5 bases). The V gene lost 1 base and the J gene lost 1 base, with 11 bases spanning the gap. This CDR3 comprises 16 residues. CDR1 is MGHRA and CDR2 is YSYEKL in the germline V gene.

This clone occurred a few times. This chain connects TRBV9 to TRBJ1-1, with D possibly matching TRBD1 (5 bases). The CDR3 covers 17 residues. V shed 3 bases and J shed 4 bases, with 22 bases lying between them. Germline V gives CDR1 SGDLS, CDR2 YYNGEE. CDR3: CASSGTGTRTEGTEAFF. In DNA form, the CDR3 reads TGTGCCAGCAGCGGAACCGGGACGAGAACTGAGGGCACTGAAGCTTTCTTT.